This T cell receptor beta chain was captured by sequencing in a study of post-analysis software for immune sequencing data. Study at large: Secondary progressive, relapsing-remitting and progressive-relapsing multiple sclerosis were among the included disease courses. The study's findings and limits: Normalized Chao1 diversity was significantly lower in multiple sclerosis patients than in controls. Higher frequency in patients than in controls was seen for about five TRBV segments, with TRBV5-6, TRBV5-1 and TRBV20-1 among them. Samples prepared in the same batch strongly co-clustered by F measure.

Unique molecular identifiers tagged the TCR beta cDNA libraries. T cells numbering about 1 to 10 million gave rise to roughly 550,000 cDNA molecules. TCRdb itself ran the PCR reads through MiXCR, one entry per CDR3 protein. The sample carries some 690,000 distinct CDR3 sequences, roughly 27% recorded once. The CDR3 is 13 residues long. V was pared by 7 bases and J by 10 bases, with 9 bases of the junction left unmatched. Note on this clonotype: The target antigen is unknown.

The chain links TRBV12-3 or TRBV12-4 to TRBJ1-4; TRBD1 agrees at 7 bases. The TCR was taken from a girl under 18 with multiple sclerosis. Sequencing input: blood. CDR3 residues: CASTPRQGAKLFF. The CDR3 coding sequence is TGTGCCAGCACTCCCAGACAGGGTGCAAAACTGTTTTTT.